Described below is a single T cell receptor (beta chain) sequence and its context. In the original processing: The authors estimated nucleated cell counts from reference gene primer amplification. TCRdb's copy holds only in-frame clones and misses some; the assay was immunoSEQ multiplex PCR. That table is the source of V, J and clone size, and D and trimming were worked out from the DNA. The table includes 55,000 to 90,000 clones, about 91% detected once. The data stem from a study of blood T cell repertoires in COVID-19. The overall study: The study drew acute and convalescent COVID-19 samples from the United States, Italy and Spain. Nucleic acid was either cDNA or gDNA, and it came from T cells, B-cell-depleted T cells, or PBMCs.

Germline-derived CDR1 and CDR2 are MDHEN and SYDVKM. CDR3 length: 15 residues. The germline V and J ends were trimmed by 8 bases and 0 bases, with 16 bases remaining between them. Sequenced sample: peripheral blood. The gene calls are TRBV28 and TRBJ1-1; the D is unclear. The source is a human donor with active COVID-19. The donor label of this sample is uncertain. The CDR3 DNA sequence: TGTGCCAGCGGCCTTCTGGGCAGCTTGAACACTGAAGCTTTCTTT. Translated: CASGLLGSLNTEAFF.